This T cell receptor (beta chain) was sequenced during a study of identical twins. The CDR3 has 16 residues. Trimming at V came to 0 bases and at J to 2 bases, leaving 2 bases not matched to a gene. Germline CDR1 is LGHNA and CDR2 is YSLEER. In its sample, this clonotype was seen many times. cDNA carried unique molecular identifiers, and a universal primer site was added by template switching. Using its own MiXCR run on the 5' RACE reads, TCRdb lists one record per CDR3 protein. The sample includes hundreds of thousands of distinct CDR3 sequences, around 8.6% seen only once; the top ten take 0.8% to 1%. This same sample was also part of a study on yellow fever vaccine responses in identical twins.

The TCR sequence derives from a woman under 30 in good health. Material: PBMCs. V usage is TRBV4-3 and J usage is TRBJ2-1; 9 positions match TRBD2. CDR3 coding DNA: TGCGCCAGCAGCCAAGAATTAGCGGGAGCCTACAATGAGCAGTTCTTC. This sequence encodes CASSQELAGAYNEQFF.